The present TCR beta chain was sequenced within a study of STAT5B mutations in CD4+ large granular lymphocyte leukemia (dated by TCRdb to 2022 to 2024). About the full investigation: Among healthy controls, the CDR3 'QG' motif was associated with a particular HLA allele. TCRbeta repertoires of CD4+ T-cell large granular lymphocyte leukemia patients were compared with those of healthy blood donors. Flow cytometry on FACSCanto II or FACSVerse confirmed that purified fractions exceeded 95% purity among lymphocytes.

The healthy controls were around 35 blood donors, and the buffy coats of these donors were supplied by the Finnish Red Cross blood service. All TCR-sequenced material derived from peripheral blood: patient blood samples and healthy donor buffy coats. Peripheral blood mononuclear cells were isolated by Ficoll-Hypaque gradient centrifugation. For the healthy controls, CD4+ cells were obtained from buffy coats by magnetic purification. The Gentra Puregene Cell and Tissue kit was used to extract genomic DNA, and a Qubit 2.0 fluorometer was used to measure the amount of genomic DNA. Worth noting for this clone: The specificity of this receptor is unknown. Per-base quality was not reported, and no clone a single base away is much larger than it.

The CDR3 spans 14 residues, from the cysteine through the phenylalanine. Just the 42-base CDR3 DNA is kept, in frame starting at base 1. Per the germline V gene, KGHSH is the CDR1 and LQKENI is the CDR2. V and J are truncated by 2 bases and 6 bases respectively, leaving an intervening sequence of 14 bases. The immunoSEQ assay at survey resolution was applied to genomic DNA for sequencing of TCRbeta rearrangements. On the study's bioinformatics: In the TCR sequencing data, the lowest productive clonotype frequency that could be detected was 2.59 x 10-5. Only productive TCRbeta rearrangements, meaning sequences that were complete and in-frame, were kept for the analyses. Simpson clonality, calculated in the immunoSEQ Analyzer version 3.0, was used as the measure of sample clonality. Based on frequency, clones were grouped as very rare, small, medium, large (1-20%) or hyperexpanded (>20%). Generation probabilities were estimated with OLGA 1.2.3, V-gene circos plots were made with VDJtools, specificities were looked up in VDJdb, and CDR3 motifs were identified with GLIPH. TCRdb limited this immuneACCESS table to in-frame rearrangements with V and J called. A share of clones is missing; checked studies link under half to unresolved V genes, and the rest is unexplained. Clonal size and the V and J genes are those of that table, whereas D and trimming came from the DNA. This sample gives 30,000 to 40,000 clones in total; roughly 85% of them show up just once. The ten largest clones capture less than 1.5% of the sample.

What the work shows at the level of the full study, not this receptor alone: CD4-sorted patient repertoires appeared more clonal than healthy CD4+ repertoires, and this difference persisted after removing the putative leukemic clones. The data were not HLA-matched, and the relatively small sample size could explain the higher clonality seen in CD4+ compared with CD8+ T-LGLL. Main leukemic clonotypes were private to each patient, although less than 30% of the main leukemic clonotypes were found at low frequency in the non-leukemic repertoires of other patients. TRBV06-family usage was enriched among the top patient clones (8/27) compared with healthy controls (2/35).

Sequenced input: CD4+ T cells from blood buffy coats. The source is a human donor in good health. The V gene is TRBV18 and the J gene is TRBJ2-7; the D match is possibly TRBD1 or TRBD2, with 6 bases aligned in each. CDR3 reads: CASSPGGPRGEQYF. The DNA sequence follows: TGTGCCAGCTCACCAGGGGGGCCCCGGGGCGAGCAGTACTTC.